This T cell receptor (beta chain) was observed in a study of identical twins. Study results and caveats: In zero-insertion analyses, partial confounding could arise from invariant MAIT and iNKT cells. The more abundant beta clonotypes in cord blood had fewer insertions, and memory repertoires did not show this. Twin-shared out-of-frame alpha sequences were enriched for low generation probability.

The CDR3 contains 16 residues. Trimming cost V 1 base and J 3 bases, with 13 bases left between them. Looked up from germline, CDR1 is SEHNR and CDR2 is FQNEAQ (reference sequence). Concerning this clonotype itself: Its antigen is unidentified.

With template switching, a universal primer site was added, and the cDNA carried unique molecular identifiers. TCRdb reprocessed the 5' RACE reads via MiXCR and lists one record per CDR3 protein. Found here are around 1.7 million distinct CDR3 sequences, about 32% of them singletons; the top ten hold around 0.3%. This TCR was recovered from a newborn girl in good health. V gene TRBV7-9 combines with J gene TRBJ2-1, with D possibly being TRBD2 (6 bases). Sequencing was carried out using cord blood. The CDR3, as DNA: TGTGCCAGCAGCTTAGTGGGGGGTCTCCTCTACAATGAGCAGTTCTTC. Translated: CASSLVGGLLYNEQFF.